The 5 T cell receptor beta chains below all came from one sample that was sequenced in a study of radiotherapy plus CTLA-4 blockade in lung cancer. Data came from immunoSEQ multiplex PCR; TCRdb stores just in-frame clones and leaves some out. The sample lists about 56,000 clones; approximately 79% were seen once. The sample consisted of peripheral blood, taken from a patient treated with radiotherapy plus ipilimumab. Receptors were obtained from a human donor with non-small cell lung cancer who had a complete response to radiotherapy plus ipilimumab.

The V gene is TRBV27, the J gene TRBJ2-1, with 8 bases matching TRBD2. The length of the CDR3 is 17 residues. CDR1 MNHEY and CDR2 SMNVEV come from the germline V gene (reference sequence). Germline trimming cut 3 bases from V and 5 bases from J; bases unmatched to any gene: 12. CDR3 in DNA: TGTGCCAGCAGTTTCACGAAAAGCGGGGGACTAGACAATGAGCAGTTCTTC. It encodes CASSFTKSGGLDNEQFF.

This rearrangement joins TRBV5-1 to TRBJ2-5; a possible D gene is TRBD2 (6 bases). The CDR3 is made up of 12 amino acids. Germline CDR1 reads SGHRS; CDR2 reads YFSETQ. V was shortened by 0 bases and J by 11 bases, with 11 bases between the two germline ends. CDR3 nucleotide sequence: TGCGCCAGCAGCTTGGAGGAGGGAACGCAGTACTTC. Its translation: CASSLEEGTQYF.

The chain recombines TRBV2 with TRBJ1-4; maybe TRBD1 (5 bases). There are 15 residues in the CDR3. V lost 7 bases, J lost 0 bases, and 12 bases lay in between. Germline CDR1 SNHLY, CDR2 FYNNEI. CDR3 residues: CASTERQTTNEKLFF. The CDR3 DNA sequence: TGTGCCAGCACCGAAAGACAGACAACTAATGAAAAACTGTTTTTT.

This chain uses TRBV5-1 with TRBJ2-2, with D unclear. Germline V gene lookup returns CDR1 SGHRS and CDR2 YFSETQ. This CDR3 is 14 amino acids long. V was shortened by 0 bases and J by 1 base, with 4 bases between the two germline ends. The chain's CDR3 is CASSLDMNTGELFF. The CDR3 DNA is TGCGCCAGCAGCTTGGACATGAACACCGGGGAGCTGTTTTTT.

The chain has TRBV14 and TRBJ1-2, with 8 bases identical to TRBD1. V shed 1 base, J shed 7 bases, and the junction held 5 bases outside the gene matches. The length of the CDR3 is 14 residues. The germline gives CDR1 SGHDN, CDR2 FVKESK. The CDR3 spells CASSQGRQGTGYTF. The CDR3 DNA reads TGTGCCAGCAGCCAAGGTAGACAGGGGACTGGCTACACCTTC.